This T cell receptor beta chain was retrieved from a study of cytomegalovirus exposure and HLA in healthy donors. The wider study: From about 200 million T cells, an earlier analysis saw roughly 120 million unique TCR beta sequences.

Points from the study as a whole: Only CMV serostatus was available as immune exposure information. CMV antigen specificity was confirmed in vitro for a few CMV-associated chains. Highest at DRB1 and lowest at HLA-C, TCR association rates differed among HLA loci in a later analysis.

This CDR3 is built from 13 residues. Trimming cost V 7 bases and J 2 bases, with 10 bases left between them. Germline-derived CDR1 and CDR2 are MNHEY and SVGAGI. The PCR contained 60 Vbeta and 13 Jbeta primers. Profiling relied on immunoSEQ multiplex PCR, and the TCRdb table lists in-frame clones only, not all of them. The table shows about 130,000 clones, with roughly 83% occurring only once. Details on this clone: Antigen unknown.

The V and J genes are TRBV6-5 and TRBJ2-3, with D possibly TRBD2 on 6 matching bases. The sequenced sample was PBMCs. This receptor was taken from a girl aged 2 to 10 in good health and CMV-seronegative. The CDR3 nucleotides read TGTGCCAGCAAGGGAGGAGCCACAGATACGCAGTATTTT. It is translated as CASKGGATDTQYF.